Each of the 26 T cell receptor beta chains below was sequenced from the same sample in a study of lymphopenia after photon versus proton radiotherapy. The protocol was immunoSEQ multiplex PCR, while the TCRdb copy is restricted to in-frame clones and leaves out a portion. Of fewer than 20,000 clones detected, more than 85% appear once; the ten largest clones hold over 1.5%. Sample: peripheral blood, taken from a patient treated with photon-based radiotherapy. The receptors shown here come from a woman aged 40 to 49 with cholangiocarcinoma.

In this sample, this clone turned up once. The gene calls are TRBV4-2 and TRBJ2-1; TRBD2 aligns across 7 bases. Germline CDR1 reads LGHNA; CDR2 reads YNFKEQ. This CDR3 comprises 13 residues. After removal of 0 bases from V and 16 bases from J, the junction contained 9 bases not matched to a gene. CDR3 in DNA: TGTGCCAGCAGCCAAGACAATGGCGGGAGCACCTTCTTC. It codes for CASSQDNGGSTFF.

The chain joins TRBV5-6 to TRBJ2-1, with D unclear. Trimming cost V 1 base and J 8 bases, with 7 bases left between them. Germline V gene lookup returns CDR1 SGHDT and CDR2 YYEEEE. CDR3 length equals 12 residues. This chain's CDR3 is CASSLKNYEQFF. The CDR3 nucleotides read TGTGCCAGCAGCTTGAAGAACTATGAGCAGTTCTTC. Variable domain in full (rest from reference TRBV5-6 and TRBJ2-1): DAGVTQSPTHLIKTRGQQVTLRCSPKSGHDTVSWYQQALGQGPQFIFQYYEEEERQRGNFPDRFSGHQFPNYSSELNVNALLLGDSALYLCASSLKNYEQFFGPGTRLTVL.

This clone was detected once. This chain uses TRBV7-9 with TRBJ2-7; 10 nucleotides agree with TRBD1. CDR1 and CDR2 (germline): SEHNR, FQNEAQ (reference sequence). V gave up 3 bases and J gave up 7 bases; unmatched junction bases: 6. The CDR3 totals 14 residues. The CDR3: CASSFRTGGREQYF. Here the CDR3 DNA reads TGTGCCAGCAGCTTCCGGACAGGGGGTCGAGAGCAGTACTTC.

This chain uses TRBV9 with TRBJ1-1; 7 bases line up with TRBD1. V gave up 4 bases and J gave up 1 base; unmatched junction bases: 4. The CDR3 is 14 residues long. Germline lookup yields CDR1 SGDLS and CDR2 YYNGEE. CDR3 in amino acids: CASSLTGSNTEAFF. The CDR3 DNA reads TGTGCCAGCAGCCTGACAGGGTCGAACACTGAAGCTTTCTTT.

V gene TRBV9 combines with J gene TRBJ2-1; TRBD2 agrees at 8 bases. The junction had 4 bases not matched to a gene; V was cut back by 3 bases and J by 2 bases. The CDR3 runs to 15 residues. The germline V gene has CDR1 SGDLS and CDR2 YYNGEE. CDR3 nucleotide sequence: TGTGCCAGCAGCGACCGGGGGGGCCCCTACAATGAGCAGTTCTTC. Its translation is CASSDRGGPYNEQFF.

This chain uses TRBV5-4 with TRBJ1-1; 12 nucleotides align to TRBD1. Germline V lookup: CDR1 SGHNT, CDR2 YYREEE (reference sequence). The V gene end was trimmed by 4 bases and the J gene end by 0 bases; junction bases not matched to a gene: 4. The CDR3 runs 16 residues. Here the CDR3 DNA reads TGTGCCAGCAGCGCGGGACAGGGGGCCATGAACACTGAAGCTTTCTTT. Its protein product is CASSAGQGAMNTEAFF.

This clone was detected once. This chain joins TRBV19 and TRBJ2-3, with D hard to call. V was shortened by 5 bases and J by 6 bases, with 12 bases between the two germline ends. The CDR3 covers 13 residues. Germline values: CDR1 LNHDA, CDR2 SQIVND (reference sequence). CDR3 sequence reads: CASSAAWTDTQYF. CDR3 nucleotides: TGTGCCAGTAGTGCTGCGTGGACGGATACGCAGTATTTT.

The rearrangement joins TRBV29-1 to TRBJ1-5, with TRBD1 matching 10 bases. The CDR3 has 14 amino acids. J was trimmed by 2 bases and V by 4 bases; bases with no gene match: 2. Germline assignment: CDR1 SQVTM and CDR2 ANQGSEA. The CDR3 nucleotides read TGCAGCGTTGGACAGGGGGCCGGCAATCAGCCCCAGCATTTT. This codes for CSVGQGAGNQPQHF.

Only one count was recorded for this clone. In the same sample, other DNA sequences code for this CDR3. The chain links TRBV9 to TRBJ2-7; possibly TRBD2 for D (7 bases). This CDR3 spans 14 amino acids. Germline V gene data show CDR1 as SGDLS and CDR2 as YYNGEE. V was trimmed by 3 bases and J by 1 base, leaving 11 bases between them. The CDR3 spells CASSEAGTSYEQYF. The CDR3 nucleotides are TGTGCCAGCAGCGAAGCGGGGACATCCTACGAGCAGTACTTC.

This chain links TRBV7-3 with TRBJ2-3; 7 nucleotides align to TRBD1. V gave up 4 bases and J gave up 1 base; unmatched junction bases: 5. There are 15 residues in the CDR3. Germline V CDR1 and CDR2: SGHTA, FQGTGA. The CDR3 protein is CASSSTGYGTDTQYF. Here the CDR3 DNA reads TGTGCCAGCAGCTCGACAGGGTATGGCACAGATACGCAGTATTTT.

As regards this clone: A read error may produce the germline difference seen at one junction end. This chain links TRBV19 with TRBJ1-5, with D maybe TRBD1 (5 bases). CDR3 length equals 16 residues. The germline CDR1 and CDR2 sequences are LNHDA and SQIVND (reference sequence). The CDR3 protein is CASSLDGWGGNQPQHF. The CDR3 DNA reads TGTGCCAGTAGTCTAGATGGATGGGGGGGCAATCAGCCCCAGCATTTT.

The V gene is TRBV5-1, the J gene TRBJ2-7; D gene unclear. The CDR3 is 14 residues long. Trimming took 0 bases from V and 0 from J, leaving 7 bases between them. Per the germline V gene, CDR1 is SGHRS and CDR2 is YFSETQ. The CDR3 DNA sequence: TGCGCCAGCAGCTTGGCAGGCTCCTCCTACGAGCAGTACTTC. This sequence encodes CASSLAGSSYEQYF.

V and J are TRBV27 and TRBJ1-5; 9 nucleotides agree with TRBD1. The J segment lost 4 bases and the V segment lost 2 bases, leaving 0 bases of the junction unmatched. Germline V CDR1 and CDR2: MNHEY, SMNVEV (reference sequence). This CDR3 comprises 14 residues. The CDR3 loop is CASSLGTGNQPQHF. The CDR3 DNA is TGTGCCAGCAGTTTAGGGACAGGGAATCAGCCCCAGCATTTT.

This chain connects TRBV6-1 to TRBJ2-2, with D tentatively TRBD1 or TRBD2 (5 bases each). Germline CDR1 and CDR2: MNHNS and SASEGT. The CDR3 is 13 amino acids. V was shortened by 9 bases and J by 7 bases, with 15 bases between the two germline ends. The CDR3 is CASYGGLVGELFF. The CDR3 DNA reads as TGTGCCAGTTATGGGGGTTTGGTCGGGGAGCTGTTTTTT.

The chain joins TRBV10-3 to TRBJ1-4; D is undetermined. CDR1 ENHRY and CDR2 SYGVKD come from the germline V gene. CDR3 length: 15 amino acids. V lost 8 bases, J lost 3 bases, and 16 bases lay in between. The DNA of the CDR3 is TGTGCCATCCGGCCCTCAGTAGTTTCTAATGAAAAACTGTTTTTT. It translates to CAIRPSVVSNEKLFF.

The CDR3 is CASSIVGTGSNTEAFF. The DNA for the CDR3 is TGTGCCAGTAGTATAGTGGGGACAGGATCGAACACTGAAGCTTTCTTT. This rearrangement joins TRBV19 to TRBJ1-1, with 8 positions matching TRBD1. The CDR3 runs 16 residues. Germline V gives CDR1 LNHDA, CDR2 SQIVND (reference sequence). With V trimmed by 1 base and J by 1 base, 5 bases remained unmatched.

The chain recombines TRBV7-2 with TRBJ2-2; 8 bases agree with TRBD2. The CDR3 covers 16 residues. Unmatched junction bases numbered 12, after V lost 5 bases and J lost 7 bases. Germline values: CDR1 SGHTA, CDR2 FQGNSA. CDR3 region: CASSTRAGALGGELFF. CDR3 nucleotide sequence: TGTGCCAGCAGCACCCGAGCGGGGGCCCTGGGCGGGGAGCTGTTTTTT.

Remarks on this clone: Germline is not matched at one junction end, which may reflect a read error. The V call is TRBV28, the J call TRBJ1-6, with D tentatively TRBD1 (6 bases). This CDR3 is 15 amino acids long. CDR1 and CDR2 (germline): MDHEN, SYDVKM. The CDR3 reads CASRLSDRRRGPLHF. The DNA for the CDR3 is TGTGCCAGCAGGTTATCAGACAGGCGGAGGGGACCCCTCCACTTT. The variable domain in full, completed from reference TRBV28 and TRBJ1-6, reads DVKVTQSSRYLVKRTGEKVFLECVQDMDHENMFWYRQDPGLGLRLIYFSYDVKMKEKGDIPEGYSVSREKKERFSLILESASTNQTSMYLCASRLSDRRRGPLHFGNGTRLTVT.

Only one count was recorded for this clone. CDR3 nucleotides: TGTGCCAGCAGCGCGGGCCTTAGGGGACAGTTGAACACTGAAGCTTTCTTT. Its protein product is CASSAGLRGQLNTEAFF. The chain is built from TRBV9 and TRBJ1-1; 7 positions agree with TRBD1. Trimming took 3 bases from V and 0 from J; bases not matched to a gene: 11. Germline loops: CDR1 SGDLS, CDR2 YYNGEE. The CDR3 length is 17 residues.

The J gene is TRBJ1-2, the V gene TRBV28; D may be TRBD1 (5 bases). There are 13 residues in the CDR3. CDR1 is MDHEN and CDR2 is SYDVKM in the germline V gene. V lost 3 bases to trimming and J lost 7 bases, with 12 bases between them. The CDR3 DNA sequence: TGTGCCAGCAGTTTGGGGGGATTGGGTGGCTACACCTTC. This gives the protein CASSLGGLGGYTF.

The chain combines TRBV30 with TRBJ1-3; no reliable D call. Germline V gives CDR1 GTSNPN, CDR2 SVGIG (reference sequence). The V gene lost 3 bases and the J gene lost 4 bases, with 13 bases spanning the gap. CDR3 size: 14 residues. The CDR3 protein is CAWSAARPGNTIYF. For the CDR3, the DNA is TGTGCCTGGAGCGCCGCGCGTCCGGGAAACACCATATATTTT. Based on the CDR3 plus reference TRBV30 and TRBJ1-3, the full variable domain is SQTIHQWPATLVQPVGSPLSLECTVEGTSNPNLYWYRQAAGRGLQLLFYSVGIGQISSEVPQNLSASRPQDRQFILSSKKLLLSDSGFYLCAWSAARPGNTIYFGEGSWLTVV.

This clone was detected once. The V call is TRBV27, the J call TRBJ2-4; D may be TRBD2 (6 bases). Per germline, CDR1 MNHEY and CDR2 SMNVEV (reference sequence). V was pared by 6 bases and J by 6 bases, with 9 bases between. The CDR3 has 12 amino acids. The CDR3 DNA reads TGTGCCAGCAGCCCCGGGGGAAACATTCAGTACTTC. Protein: CASSPGGNIQYF.

CDR3 DNA: TGCGCCAGCAAAACAGGTCCCAGCTCCTACGAGCAGTACTTC. This codes for CASKTGPSSYEQYF. V gene TRBV5-1 combines with J gene TRBJ2-7, with D possibly being TRBD1 (5 bases). Germline assignment: CDR1 SGHRS and CDR2 YFSETQ. V gave up 6 bases and J gave up 0 bases, with 13 bases separating them. The CDR3 totals 14 residues.

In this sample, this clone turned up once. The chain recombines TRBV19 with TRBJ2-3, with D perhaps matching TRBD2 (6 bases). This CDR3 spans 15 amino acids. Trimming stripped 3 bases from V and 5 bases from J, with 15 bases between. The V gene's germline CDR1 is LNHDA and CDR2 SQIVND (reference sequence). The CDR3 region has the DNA TGTGCCAGTAGTATTACTATTTTGGGAGGAGATACGCAGTATTTT. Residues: CASSITILGGDTQYF.

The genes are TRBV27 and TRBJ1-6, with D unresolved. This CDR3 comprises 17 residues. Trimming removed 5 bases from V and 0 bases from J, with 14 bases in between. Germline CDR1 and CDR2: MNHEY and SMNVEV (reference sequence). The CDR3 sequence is CASSPLMGSSYNSPLHF. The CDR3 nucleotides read TGTGCCAGCAGTCCCCTGATGGGATCCTCCTATAATTCACCCCTCCACTTT.

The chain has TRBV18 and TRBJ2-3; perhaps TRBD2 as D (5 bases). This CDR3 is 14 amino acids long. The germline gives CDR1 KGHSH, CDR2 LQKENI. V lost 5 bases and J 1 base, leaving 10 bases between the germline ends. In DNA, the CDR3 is TGTGCCAGCTCAAAGGACTGGGGCACAGATACGCAGTATTTT. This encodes CASSKDWGTDTQYF. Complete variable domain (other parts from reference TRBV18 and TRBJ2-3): NAGVMQNPRHLVRRRGQEARLRCSPMKGHSHVYWYRQLPEEGLKFMVYLQKENIIDESGMPKERFSAEFPKEGPSILRIQQVVRGDSAAYFCASSKDWGTDTQYFGPGTRLTVL.